The entry that follows covers one T cell receptor beta chain sequence. TCRdb reanalysed the RT-PCR reads using MiXCR and keeps one entry per CDR3 protein. The sample records just under 550,000 distinct CDR3 sequences, under 30% being singletons. The entry originates in a study of response to subunit inactivated influenza vaccine. J lost 6 bases, V lost 4 bases, and 3 bases had no gene match. Germline V CDR1 and CDR2: LGHDT, YNNKEL (reference sequence). This CDR3 is built from 13 residues. The same sample was also used in a study of T cells expressing NK-cell markers. As that report states: UMI-tagged 5'RACE template switching yielded the TCR beta cDNA. Each TCR beta repertoire originated in sorted T cells that were CD3+CD56+NKG2C+, CD3+CD56+NKG2C- or CD3+CD56-NKG2C+. Several experiments employed an anti-gamma-delta TCR antibody to confine sorting to alpha-beta TCR T cells. NKG2C+ dominant clonotype frequencies in six donors were roughly 1.0-7.0% of CD8+ T cells.

This chain uses TRBV3-1 with TRBJ1-5, with 7 bases identical to TRBD1. The sample consisted of CD4+ T cells sorted from PBMCs, taken 11 to 12 days after vaccination. The receptor's source is a man aged 45-65 years who received an inactivated influenza vaccine. CDR3 DNA: TGTGCCAGCAGCCCAGGACAGGTTCAGCCCCAGCATTTT. Translated: CASSPGQVQPQHF.